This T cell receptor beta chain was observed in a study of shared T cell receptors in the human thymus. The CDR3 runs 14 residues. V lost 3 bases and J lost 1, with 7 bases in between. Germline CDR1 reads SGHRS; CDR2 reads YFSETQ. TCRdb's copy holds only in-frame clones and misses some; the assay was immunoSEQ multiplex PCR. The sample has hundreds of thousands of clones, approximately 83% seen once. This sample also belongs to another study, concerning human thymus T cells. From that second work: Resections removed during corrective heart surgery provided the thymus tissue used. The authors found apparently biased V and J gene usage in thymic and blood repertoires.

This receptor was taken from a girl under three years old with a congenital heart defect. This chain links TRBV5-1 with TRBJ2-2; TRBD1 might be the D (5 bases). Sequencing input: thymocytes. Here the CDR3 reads CASSSTENTGELFF. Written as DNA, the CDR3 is TGCGCCAGCAGCTCGACAGAGAACACCGGGGAGCTGTTTTTT.